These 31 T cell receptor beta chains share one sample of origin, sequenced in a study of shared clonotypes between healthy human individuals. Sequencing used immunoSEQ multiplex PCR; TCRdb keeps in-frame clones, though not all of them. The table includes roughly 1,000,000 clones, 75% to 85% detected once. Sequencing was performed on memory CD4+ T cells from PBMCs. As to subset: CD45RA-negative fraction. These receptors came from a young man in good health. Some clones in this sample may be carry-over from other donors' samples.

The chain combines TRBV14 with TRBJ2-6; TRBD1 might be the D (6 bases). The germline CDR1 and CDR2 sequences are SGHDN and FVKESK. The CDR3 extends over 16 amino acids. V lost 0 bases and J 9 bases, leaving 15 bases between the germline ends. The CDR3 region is CASSQDSRGSDNVLTF. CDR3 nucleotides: TGTGCCAGCAGCCAAGATAGTAGGGGGTCGGACAACGTCCTGACTTTC.

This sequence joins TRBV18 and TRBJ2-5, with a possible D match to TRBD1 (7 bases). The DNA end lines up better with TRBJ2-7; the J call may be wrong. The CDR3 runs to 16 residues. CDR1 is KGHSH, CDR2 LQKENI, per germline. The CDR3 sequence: CASSPLTGRLTYEQYF. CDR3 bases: TGTGCCAGCTCACCACTGACAGGGAGGCTGACCTACGAGCAGTACTTC.

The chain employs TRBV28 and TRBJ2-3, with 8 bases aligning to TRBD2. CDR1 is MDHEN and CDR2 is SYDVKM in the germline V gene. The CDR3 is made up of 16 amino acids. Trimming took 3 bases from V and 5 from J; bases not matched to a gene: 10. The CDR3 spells CASSFPGRALGDTQYF. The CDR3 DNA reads TGTGCCAGCAGTTTCCCCGGGAGGGCCCTCGGAGATACGCAGTATTTT.

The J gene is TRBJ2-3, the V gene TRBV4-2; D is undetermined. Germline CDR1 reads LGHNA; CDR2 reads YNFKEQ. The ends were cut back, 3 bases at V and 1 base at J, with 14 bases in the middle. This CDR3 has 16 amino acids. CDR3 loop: CASSHPMTERTDTQYF. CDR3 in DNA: TGTGCCAGCAGCCATCCAATGACTGAACGCACAGATACGCAGTATTTT.

The chain's CDR3 is CASSLDTNTEAFF. DNA of the CDR3: TGTGCCAGCAGCCTGGACACGAACACTGAAGCTTTCTTT. This rearrangement joins TRBV6-6 to TRBJ1-1; the D gene is possibly TRBD1 (5 bases). V lost 6 bases, J lost 1 base, and 9 bases lay in between. This CDR3 comprises 13 residues. Germline CDR1 is MNHNY and CDR2 is SVGAGI (reference sequence).

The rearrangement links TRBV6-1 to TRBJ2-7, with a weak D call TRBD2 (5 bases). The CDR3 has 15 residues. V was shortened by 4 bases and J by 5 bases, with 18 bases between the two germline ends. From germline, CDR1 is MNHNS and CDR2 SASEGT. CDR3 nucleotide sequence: TGTGCCAGCAGTGGGGTAGCGCCCACCCCCCACGAGCAGTACTTC. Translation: CASSGVAPTPHEQYF.

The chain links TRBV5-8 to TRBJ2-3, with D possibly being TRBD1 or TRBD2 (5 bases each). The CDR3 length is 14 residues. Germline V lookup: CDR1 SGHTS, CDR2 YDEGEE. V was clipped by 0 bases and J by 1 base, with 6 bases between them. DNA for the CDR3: TGTGCCAGCAGCTTGGGGGACCGCACAGATACGCAGTATTTT. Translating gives CASSLGDRTDTQYF. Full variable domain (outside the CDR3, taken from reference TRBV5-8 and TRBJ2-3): EAGVTQSPTHLIKTRGQQATLRCSPISGHTSVYWYQQALGLGLQFLLWYDEGEERNRGNFPPRFSGRQFPNYSSELNVNALELEDSALYLCASSLGDRTDTQYFGPGTRLTVL.

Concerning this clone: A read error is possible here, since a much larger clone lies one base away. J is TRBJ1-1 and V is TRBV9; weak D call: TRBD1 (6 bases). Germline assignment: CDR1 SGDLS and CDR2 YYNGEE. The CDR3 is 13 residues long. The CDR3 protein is CASSGGPNAEAFF. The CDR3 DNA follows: TGTGCCAGCAGCGGGGGGCCGAACGCTGAAGCTTTCTTT.

The CDR3 spells CASSLRGGRDYGYTF. As DNA, the CDR3 is TGTGCCAGCAGTTTAAGAGGCGGGCGGGACTATGGCTACACCTTC. The chain carries TRBV27 and TRBJ1-2, with D unresolved. V lost 2 bases and J 3 bases, leaving 13 bases between the germline ends. CDR1 MNHEY and CDR2 SMNVEV come from the germline V gene (reference sequence). The CDR3 spans 15 residues.

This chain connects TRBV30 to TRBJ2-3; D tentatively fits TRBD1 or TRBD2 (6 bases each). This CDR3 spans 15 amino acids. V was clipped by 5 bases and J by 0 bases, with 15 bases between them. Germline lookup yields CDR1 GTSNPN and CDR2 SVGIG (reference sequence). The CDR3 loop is CAWGGTSFSTDTQYF. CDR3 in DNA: TGTGCCTGGGGGGGGACATCCTTTAGCACAGATACGCAGTATTTT.

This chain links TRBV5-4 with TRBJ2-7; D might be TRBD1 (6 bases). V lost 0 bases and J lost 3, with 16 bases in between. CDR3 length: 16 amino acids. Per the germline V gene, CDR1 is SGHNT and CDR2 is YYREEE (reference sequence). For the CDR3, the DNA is TGTGCCAGCAGCTTGGAACCGACAGGCGCGGACTACGAGCAGTACTTC. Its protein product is CASSLEPTGADYEQYF.

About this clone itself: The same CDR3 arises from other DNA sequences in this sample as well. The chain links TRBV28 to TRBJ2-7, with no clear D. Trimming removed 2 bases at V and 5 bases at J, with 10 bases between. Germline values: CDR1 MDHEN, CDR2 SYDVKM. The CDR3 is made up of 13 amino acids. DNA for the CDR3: TGTGCCAGCAGTTTAGGTGGGCTCCACGAGCAGTACTTC. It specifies CASSLGGLHEQYF. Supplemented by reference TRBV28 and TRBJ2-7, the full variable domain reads DVKVTQSSRYLVKRTGEKVFLECVQDMDHENMFWYRQDPGLGLRLIYFSYDVKMKEKGDIPEGYSVSREKKERFSLILESASTNQTSMYLCASSLGGLHEQYFGPGTRLTVT.

The CDR3 loop reads CASSRPSGRKYDTQYF. CDR3 bases: TGTGCCAGCTCACGGCCTAGCGGGAGGAAGTACGATACGCAGTATTTT. The chain has TRBV18 and TRBJ2-3; the match to TRBD2 covers 11 bases. Germline lookup yields CDR1 KGHSH and CDR2 LQKENI. With V trimmed by 4 bases and J by 6 bases, 9 bases remained unmatched. CDR3 length: 16 residues.

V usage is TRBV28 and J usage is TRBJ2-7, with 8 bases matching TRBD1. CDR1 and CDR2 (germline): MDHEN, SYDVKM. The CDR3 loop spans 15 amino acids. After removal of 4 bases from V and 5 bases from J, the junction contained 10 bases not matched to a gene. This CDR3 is CASSSVGRGPHEQYF. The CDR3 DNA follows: TGTGCCAGCAGTTCCGTGGGCAGGGGGCCCCACGAGCAGTACTTC.

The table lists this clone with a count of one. The DNA of the CDR3 is TGTGCCAGCAGTGAACGGGGGAGGGAAAAACTGTTTTTT. Its protein product is CASSERGREKLFF. The chain recombines TRBV6-1 with TRBJ1-4; D perhaps matches TRBD1 (5 bases). V shed 2 bases and J shed 8 bases, with 9 bases lying between them. The CDR3 covers 13 residues. The V gene's germline CDR1 is MNHNS and CDR2 SASEGT.

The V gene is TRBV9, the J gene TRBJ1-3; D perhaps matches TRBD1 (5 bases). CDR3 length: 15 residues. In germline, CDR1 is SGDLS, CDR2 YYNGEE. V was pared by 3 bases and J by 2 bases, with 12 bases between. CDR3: CASSAQPGTGNTIYF. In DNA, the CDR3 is TGTGCCAGCAGCGCCCAGCCAGGGACTGGAAACACCATATATTTT.

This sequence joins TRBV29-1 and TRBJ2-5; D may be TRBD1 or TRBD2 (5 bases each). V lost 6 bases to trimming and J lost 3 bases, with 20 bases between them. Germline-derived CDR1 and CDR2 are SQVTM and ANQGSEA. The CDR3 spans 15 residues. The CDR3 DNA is TGCAGCGTGCTGGGTAGTAGGGACCAAAAAGAGACCCAGTACTTC. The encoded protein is CSVLGSRDQKETQYF.

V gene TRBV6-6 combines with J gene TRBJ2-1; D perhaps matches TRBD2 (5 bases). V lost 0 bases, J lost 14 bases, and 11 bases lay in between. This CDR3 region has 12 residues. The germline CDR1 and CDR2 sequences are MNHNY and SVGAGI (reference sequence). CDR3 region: CASSYSRDWEFF. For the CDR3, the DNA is TGTGCCAGCAGTTACTCGAGGGATTGGGAGTTCTTC.

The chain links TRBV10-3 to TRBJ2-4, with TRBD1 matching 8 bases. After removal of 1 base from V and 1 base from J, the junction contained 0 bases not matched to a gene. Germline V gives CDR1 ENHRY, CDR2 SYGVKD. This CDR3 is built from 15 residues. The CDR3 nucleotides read TGTGCCATCAGTGAGTGGGACAGGGCCAAAAACATTCAGTACTTC. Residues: CAISEWDRAKNIQYF.

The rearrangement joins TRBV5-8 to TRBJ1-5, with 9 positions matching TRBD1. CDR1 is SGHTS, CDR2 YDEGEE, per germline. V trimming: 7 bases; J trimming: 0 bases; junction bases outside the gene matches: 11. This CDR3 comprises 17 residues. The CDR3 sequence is CASSGLQGQGSNQPQHF. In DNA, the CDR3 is TGTGCCAGCTCTGGCCTTCAGGGACAGGGTAGCAATCAGCCCCAGCATTTT.

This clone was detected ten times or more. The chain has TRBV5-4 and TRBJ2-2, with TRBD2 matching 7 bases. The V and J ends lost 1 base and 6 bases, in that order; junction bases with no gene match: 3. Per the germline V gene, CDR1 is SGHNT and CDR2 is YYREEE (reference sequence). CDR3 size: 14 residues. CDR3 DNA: TGTGCCAGCAGCTTGCTGGGAGGGCCCGGGGAGCTGTTTTTT. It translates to CASSLLGGPGELFF.

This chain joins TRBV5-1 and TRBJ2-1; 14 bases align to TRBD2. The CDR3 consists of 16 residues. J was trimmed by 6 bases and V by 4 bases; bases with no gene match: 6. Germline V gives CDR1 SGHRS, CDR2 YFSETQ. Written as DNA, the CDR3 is TGCGCCAGCAGCCCCACGACTAGCGGGAGGGCCAATGAGCAGTTCTTC. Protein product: CASSPTTSGRANEQFF.

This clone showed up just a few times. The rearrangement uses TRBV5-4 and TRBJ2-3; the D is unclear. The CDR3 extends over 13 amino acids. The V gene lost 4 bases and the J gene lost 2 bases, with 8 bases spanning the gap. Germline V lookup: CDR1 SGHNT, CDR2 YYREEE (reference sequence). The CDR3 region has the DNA TGTGCCAGCAGCCCAACGTCCACAGATACGCAGTATTTT. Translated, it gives CASSPTSTDTQYF.

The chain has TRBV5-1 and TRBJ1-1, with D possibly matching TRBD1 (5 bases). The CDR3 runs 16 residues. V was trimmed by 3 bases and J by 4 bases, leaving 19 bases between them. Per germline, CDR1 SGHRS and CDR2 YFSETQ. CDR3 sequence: CASSWGGDRGSTEAFF. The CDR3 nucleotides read TGCGCCAGCAGCTGGGGAGGGGATCGAGGTAGCACTGAAGCTTTCTTT. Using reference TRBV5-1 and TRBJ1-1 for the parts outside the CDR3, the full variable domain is KAGVTQTPRYLIKTRGQQVTLSCSPISGHRSVSWYQQTPGQGLQFLFEYFSETQRNKGNFPGRFSGRQFSNSRSEMNVSTLELGDSALYLCASSWGGDRGSTEAFFGQGTRLTVV.

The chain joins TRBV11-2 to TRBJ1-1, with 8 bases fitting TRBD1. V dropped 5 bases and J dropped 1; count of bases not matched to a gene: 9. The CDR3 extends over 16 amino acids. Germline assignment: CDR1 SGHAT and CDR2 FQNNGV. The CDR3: CASSPRQGAWNTEAFF. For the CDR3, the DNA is TGTGCCAGCAGCCCTCGCCAGGGGGCATGGAACACTGAAGCTTTCTTT. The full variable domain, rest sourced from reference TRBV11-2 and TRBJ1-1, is EAGVAQSPRYKIIEKRQSVAFWCNPISGHATLYWYQQILGQGPKLLIQFQNNGVVDDSQLPKDRFSAERLKGVDSTLKIQPAKLEDSAVYLCASSPRQGAWNTEAFFGQGTRLTVV.

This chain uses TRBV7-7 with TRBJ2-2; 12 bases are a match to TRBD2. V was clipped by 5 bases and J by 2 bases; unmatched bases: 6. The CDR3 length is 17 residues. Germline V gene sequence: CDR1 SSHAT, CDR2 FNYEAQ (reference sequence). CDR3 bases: TGTGCCAGCAGCCATCGGACTAGCGGGATTAACACCGGGGAGCTGTTTTTT. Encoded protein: CASSHRTSGINTGELFF.

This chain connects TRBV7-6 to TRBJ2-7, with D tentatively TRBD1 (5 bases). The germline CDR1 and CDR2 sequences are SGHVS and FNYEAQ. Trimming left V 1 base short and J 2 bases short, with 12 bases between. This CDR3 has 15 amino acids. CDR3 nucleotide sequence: TGTGCCAGCAGCTTAGTTCGAGCAGGGCCCTACGAGCAGTACTTC. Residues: CASSLVRAGPYEQYF.

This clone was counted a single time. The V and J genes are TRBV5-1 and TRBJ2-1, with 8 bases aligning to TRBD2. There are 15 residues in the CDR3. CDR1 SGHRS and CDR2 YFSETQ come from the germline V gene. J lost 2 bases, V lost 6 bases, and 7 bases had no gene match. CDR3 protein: CASNPSGRAYNEQFF. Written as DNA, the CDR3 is TGCGCCAGCAACCCTAGCGGGCGGGCCTACAATGAGCAGTTCTTC.

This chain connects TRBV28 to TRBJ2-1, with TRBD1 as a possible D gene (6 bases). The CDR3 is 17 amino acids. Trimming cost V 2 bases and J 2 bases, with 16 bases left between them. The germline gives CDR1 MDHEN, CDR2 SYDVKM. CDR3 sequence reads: CASSLPTFRGTYNEQFF. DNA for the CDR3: TGTGCCAGCAGTTTACCCACATTCAGGGGTACCTACAATGAGCAGTTCTTC.

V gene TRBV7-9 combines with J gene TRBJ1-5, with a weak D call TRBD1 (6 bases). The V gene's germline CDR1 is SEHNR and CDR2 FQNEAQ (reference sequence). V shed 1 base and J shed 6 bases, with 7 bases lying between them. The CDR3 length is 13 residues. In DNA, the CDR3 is TGTGCCAGCAGCTTAGAAGGGGGTCAGCCCCAGCATTTT. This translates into CASSLEGGQPQHF. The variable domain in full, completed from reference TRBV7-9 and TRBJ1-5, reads DTGVSQNPRHKITKRGQNVTFRCDPISEHNRLYWYRQTLGQGPEFLTYFQNEAQLEKSRLLSDRFSAERPKGSFSTLEIQRTEQGDSAMYLCASSLEGGQPQHFGDGTRLSIL.

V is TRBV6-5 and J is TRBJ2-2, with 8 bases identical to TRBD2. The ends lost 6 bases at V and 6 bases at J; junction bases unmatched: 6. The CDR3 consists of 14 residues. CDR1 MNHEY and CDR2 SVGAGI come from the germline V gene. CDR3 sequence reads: CASRPGLEPGELFF. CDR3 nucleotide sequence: TGTGCCAGCAGGCCGGGACTAGAGCCCGGGGAGCTGTTTTTT.